This T cell receptor (beta chain) comes out of a study of identical twins (dated by TCRdb to the mid-2010s). General notes on the study: To test whether fetal clonotypes persist, this study deep-sequenced TCR alpha and beta repertoires from monozygotic twins, from unrelated adults of various ages, and from cord blood. To rule out contamination, the twin experiments were replicated at different times with different library preparation protocols. The paper as a whole reports these results and caveats: Recombination models systematically underestimated out-of-frame TCR alpha sharing in monozygotic twins but agreed with sharing between unrelated individuals. Because the same donors could not be followed over many years, conclusions were based on cross-sectional statistical analysis. Abundant cord blood beta clonotypes had fewer insertions, young adult naive repertoires showed a similar but weaker trend, and memory repertoires showed no such trend. A weaker excess of twin sharing was found in beta out-of-frame sequences because the signal-to-noise ratio was lowered by fewer shared sequences. Zero-insertion analyses could be partly confounded by invariant T cells such as MAIT and iNKT, though diverse VJ usage argued against such confounding for most clonotypes. Compared with coincidental sharing between unrelated individuals, out-of-frame TCR alpha sequences shared between twins had an excess of sequences with low generation probability.

Every donor in the study was a healthy Caucasian. Three pairs of female monozygotic twins, all aged 18 to 29 years, were included in the twin cohort. The RNA used for TCR libraries was isolated from peripheral blood mononuclear cells. Library preparation was by 5' RACE. Instrument on record: Illumina HiSeq 2000. Template switching introduced a universal primer binding site; the final cDNA contained a unique molecular identifier, enabling accurate counting of TCR cDNA molecules. First-strand cDNA for TCR alpha and beta chains was synthesized from specific primers in the conserved constant-segment region. To control for contamination, every cDNA library carried two barcodes: a SMART-Mk sample barcode plus Illumina barcodes. TruSeq adapter sequences and Illumina sample barcodes were added in two successive PCR steps. Sequencing of the TCR alpha and beta cDNA libraries was done on the Illumina HiSeq platform using custom primers. Per the source publication's procedure: MiGEC was used to process raw reads and extract unique molecular identifiers, and MiXCR was used to find CDR3 positions. For each individual, recombination models were inferred using an EM algorithm with the repgenHMM and IGoR tools. Shared clonotypes were analyzed with the tcR package in R, and sharing was normalized by the product of cloneset sizes. To study raw recombination free of thymic and clonal selection effects, out-of-frame nonproductive sequences were analyzed. TCRdb applied fastp at Q25 and MiXCR to the public reads, then kept only in-frame beta chains. Every entry covers one CDR3 protein and lists the most common genes and DNA from its rows. The V and J calls follow TCRdb's processing rather than the paper's. The sample table lists some 600,000 distinct CDR3 sequences, around 7.5% of them with a count of one. The ten biggest clones cover around 1.6% of the sample.

For this clonotype: Its antigen is still unknown. Base qualities are not at hand, and no much larger clone is one base apart.

Per the germline V gene (reference sequence), MNHEY is the CDR1 and SMNVEV is the CDR2. After removal of 5 bases from V and 1 base from J, the junction retains 6 bases not matched to a gene. The CDR3 measures 17 amino acids from cysteine to phenylalanine. This entry keeps only the CDR3 DNA: 51 bases, framed from base 1. These records were also assigned to another study, of yellow fever vaccine responses in identical twins. In that second paper, the authors write: According to the authors, the vaccine-induced T cell response in identical twins seemed to be partly convergent and partly specific to each individual. In the study, vaccine-responding T cell clones were precisely tracked in identical twins.

This receptor chain uses TRBV27 and TRBJ2-1, with 12 bases in between that match TRBD1. The sequence came from a woman between 18 and 29 years old in good health. Sequencing used PBMCs. This receptor has the CDR3 CASSPGTGGYSYNEQFF. The nucleotides read TGTGCCAGCAGTCCCGGGACAGGGGGCTATTCCTACAATGAGCAGTTCTTC.